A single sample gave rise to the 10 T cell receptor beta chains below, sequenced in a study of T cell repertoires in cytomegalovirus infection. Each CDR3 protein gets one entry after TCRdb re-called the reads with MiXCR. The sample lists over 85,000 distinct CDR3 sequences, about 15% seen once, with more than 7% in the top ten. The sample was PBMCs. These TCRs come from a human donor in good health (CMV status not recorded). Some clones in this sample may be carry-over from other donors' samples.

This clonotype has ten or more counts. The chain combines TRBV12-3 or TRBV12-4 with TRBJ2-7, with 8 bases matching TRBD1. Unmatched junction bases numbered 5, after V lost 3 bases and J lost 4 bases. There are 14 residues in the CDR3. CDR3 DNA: TGTGCCAGCAGTTTGGCAGGGGGCGCATACGAGCAGTACTTC. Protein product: CASSLAGGAYEQYF.

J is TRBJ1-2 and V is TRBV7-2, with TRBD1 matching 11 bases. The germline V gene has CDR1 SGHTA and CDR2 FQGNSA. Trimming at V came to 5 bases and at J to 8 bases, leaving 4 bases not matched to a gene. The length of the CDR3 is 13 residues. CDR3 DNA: TGTGCCAGCAGCGGGACAGGGGGAGGGGGCTACACCTTC. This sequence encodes CASSGTGGGGYTF.

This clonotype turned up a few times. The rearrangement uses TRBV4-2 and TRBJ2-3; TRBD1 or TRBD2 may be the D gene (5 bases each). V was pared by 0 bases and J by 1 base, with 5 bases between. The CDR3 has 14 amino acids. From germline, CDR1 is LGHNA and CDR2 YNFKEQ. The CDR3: CASSQEGGTDTQYF. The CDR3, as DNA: TGTGCCAGCAGCCAAGAGGGGGGCACAGATACGCAGTATTTT.

The CDR3 nucleotides read TGTGCCAGCAGATCCCAAACAGATACGCAGTATTTT. It encodes CASRSQTDTQYF. The genes are TRBV28 and TRBJ2-3; no clear D. Germline V gene data show CDR1 as MDHEN and CDR2 as SYDVKM. Trimming shortened V by 6 bases and J by 3 bases, and 7 bases separated the two germline ends. This CDR3 has 12 residues.

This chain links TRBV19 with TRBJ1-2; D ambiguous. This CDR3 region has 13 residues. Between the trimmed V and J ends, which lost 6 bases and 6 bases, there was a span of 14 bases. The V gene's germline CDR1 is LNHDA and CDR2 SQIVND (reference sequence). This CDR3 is CASSPRRGHGYTF. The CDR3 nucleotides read TGTGCCAGTAGCCCCCGACGGGGTCATGGCTACACCTTC.

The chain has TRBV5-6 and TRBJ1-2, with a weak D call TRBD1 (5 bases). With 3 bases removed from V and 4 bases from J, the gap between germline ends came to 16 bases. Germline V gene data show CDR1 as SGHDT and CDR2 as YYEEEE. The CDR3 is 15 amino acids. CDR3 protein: CASSSGTLMSYGYTF. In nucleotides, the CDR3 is TGTGCCAGCAGCTCAGGGACGCTAATGAGCTATGGCTACACCTTC. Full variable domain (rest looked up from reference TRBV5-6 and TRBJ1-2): DAGVTQSPTHLIKTRGQQVTLRCSPKSGHDTVSWYQQALGQGPQFIFQYYEEEERQRGNFPDRFSGHQFPNYSSELNVNALLLGDSALYLCASSSGTLMSYGYTFGSGTRLTVV.

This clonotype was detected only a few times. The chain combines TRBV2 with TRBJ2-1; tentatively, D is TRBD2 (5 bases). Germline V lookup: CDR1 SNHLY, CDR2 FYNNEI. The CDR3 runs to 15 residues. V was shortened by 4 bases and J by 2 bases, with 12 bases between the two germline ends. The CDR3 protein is CASSGVRGTYNEQFF. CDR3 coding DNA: TGTGCCAGCAGTGGGGTAAGAGGGACCTACAATGAGCAGTTCTTC.

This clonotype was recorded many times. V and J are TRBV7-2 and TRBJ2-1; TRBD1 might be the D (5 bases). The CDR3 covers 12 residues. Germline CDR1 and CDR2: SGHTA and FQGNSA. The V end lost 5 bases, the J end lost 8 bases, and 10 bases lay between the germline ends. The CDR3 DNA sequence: TGTGCCAGCAGCCCTATAGGGGATGAGCAGTTCTTC. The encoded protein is CASSPIGDEQFF.

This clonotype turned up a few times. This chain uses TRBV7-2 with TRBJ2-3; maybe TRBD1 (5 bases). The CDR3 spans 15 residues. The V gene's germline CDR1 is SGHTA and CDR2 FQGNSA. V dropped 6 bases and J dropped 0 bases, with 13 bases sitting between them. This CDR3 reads CASRIAGSSTDTQYF. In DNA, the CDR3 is TGTGCCAGCAGAATCGCAGGGTCGAGCACAGATACGCAGTATTTT.

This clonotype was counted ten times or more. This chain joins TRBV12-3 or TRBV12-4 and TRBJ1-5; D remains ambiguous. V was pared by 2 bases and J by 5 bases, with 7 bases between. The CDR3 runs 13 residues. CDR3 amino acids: CASSLQRDQPQHF. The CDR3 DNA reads TGTGCCAGCAGTTTACAGCGAGATCAGCCCCAGCATTTT.